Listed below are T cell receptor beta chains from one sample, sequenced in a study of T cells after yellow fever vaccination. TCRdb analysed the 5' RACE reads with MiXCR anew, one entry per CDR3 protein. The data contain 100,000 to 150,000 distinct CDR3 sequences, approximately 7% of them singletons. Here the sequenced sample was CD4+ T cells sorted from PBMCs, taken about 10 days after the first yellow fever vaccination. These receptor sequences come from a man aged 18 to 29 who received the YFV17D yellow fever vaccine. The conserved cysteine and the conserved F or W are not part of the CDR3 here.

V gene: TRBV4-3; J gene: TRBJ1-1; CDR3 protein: ASSQDRGTEAF
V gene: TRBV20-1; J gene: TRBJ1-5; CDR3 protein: SARAGGRQPQH
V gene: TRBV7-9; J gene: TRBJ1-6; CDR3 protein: ASTPDGGDSPLH
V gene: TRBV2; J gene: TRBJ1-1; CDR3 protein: ASRENRLV
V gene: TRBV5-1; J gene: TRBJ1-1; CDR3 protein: ASSLGVTGNTEAF
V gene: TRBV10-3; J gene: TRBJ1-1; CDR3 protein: AIRGAAGVHTEAF
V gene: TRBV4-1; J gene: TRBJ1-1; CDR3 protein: ASSQEMGTEAF
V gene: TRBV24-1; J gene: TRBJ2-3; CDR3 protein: ATSDLANTDTQY
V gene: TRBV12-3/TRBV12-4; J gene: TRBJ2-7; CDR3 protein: ASSWGQGRLSYEQY
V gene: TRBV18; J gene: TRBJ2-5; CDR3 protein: ASSPGSAVTQY
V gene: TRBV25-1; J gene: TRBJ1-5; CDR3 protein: ASSESGGDQPQH